The 28 T cell receptor beta chains below all came from one sample that was sequenced in a study of cytomegalovirus exposure and HLA in healthy donors. 60 Vbeta and 13 Jbeta primers were used in PCR. The data were produced by immunoSEQ multiplex PCR, yet TCRdb's version contains in-frame clones alone and is incomplete. Of approximately 100,000 clones in the sample, about 70% were seen once. Sequenced material: PBMCs. The receptor source for this set is a woman between 40 and 50 years old in good health and CMV-seronegative.

V usage is TRBV18 and J usage is TRBJ2-5; 7 nucleotides agree with TRBD2. Germline V CDR1 and CDR2: KGHSH, LQKENI. Trimming at V came to 2 bases and at J to 2 bases, leaving 11 bases not matched to a gene. CDR3 length: 17 amino acids. The CDR3 nucleotides read TGTGCCAGCTCACCAAACCACCTTGGGCGGGGGCAAGAGACCCAGTACTTC. Its translation is CASSPNHLGRGQETQYF.

V gene TRBV11-3 combines with J gene TRBJ2-1; possibly TRBD2 for D (6 bases). V was clipped by 4 bases and J by 7 bases, with 17 bases between them. This CDR3 is built from 15 residues. In germline, CDR1 is SGHNT, CDR2 YENEEA. The CDR3 DNA reads as TGTGCCAGCAGCTACCGACCGGGGAGCGGGAATGAGCAGTTCTTC. This sequence encodes CASSYRPGSGNEQFF.

The genes are TRBV7-9 and TRBJ2-1, with TRBD1 matching over 10 bases. The CDR3 extends over 16 amino acids. The germline V gene encodes CDR1 SEHNR and CDR2 FQNEAQ (reference sequence). With 6 bases clipped from V and 6 bases from J, the junction kept 11 bases outside the gene matches. CDR3 protein: CASRKITGQGFNEQFF. The CDR3 DNA sequence: TGTGCCAGCAGAAAGATTACGGGACAGGGGTTCAATGAGCAGTTCTTC.

The V gene is TRBV4-3, the J gene TRBJ1-4, with D hard to call. CDR3 size: 15 residues. The V end lost 1 base, the J end lost 2 bases, and 8 bases lay between the germline ends. Germline CDR1 and CDR2: LGHNA and YSLEER. CDR3 residues: CASSQVIGTNEKLFF. For the CDR3, the DNA is TGCGCCAGCAGCCAAGTTATCGGGACTAATGAAAAACTGTTTTTT.

This clone came up a few times. This chain connects TRBV7-9 to TRBJ2-1; 7 bases match TRBD2. The CDR3 is 15 amino acids. J gave up 2 bases and V 7 bases, and 8 bases lay outside the gene matches. Germline assignment: CDR1 SEHNR and CDR2 FQNEAQ (reference sequence). The CDR3 sequence is CASIGNLAAYNEQFF. CDR3 DNA: TGTGCCAGCATTGGGAATCTAGCGGCCTACAATGAGCAGTTCTTC.

The chain carries TRBV27 and TRBJ2-7; D uncertain. V was trimmed by 0 bases and J by 3 bases, leaving 15 bases between them. This CDR3 is built from 16 residues. CDR1 is MNHEY, CDR2 SMNVEV, per germline (reference sequence). CDR3 nucleotide sequence: TGTGCCAGCAGTTTATCCTACCCATCGCCTAGCTACGAGCAGTACTTC. Translated: CASSLSYPSPSYEQYF.

This clone was found a few times. The V call is TRBV7-3, the J call TRBJ1-6, with 7 bases matching TRBD1. CDR3 length: 16 residues. The germline V gene encodes CDR1 SGHTA and CDR2 FQGTGA. V was clipped by 2 bases and J by 6 bases; unmatched bases: 7. As DNA, the CDR3 is TGTGCCAGCAGCTTATATGGGGGACAGTTTAATTCACCCCTCCACTTT. It codes for CASSLYGGQFNSPLHF.

This chain joins TRBV21-1 and TRBJ1-4; the D call in the table, TRBD1, was not verified against the DNA. TRBV21-1 is marked as a pseudogene. This CDR3 spans 18 amino acids. CDR3 DNA: TGTGCCAGCAGCTCAAACCGGCGGGACAGGGGTTTTAATGAAAAACTGTTTTTT. It translates to CASSSNRRDRGFNEKLFF.

In its sample, this clone was seen once. This sequence joins TRBV27 and TRBJ1-6, with TRBD1 matching over 7 bases. Looked up from germline, CDR1 is MNHEY and CDR2 is SMNVEV (reference sequence). V lost 8 bases and J lost 9; bases outside the gene matches: 4. The CDR3 extends over 12 amino acids. For the CDR3, the DNA is TGTGCCAGCCACAGACAGGGTTCACCCCTCCACTTT. Residues: CASHRQGSPLHF.

The chain has TRBV6-6 and TRBJ1-5; TRBD1 is a possible D gene (6 bases). The CDR3 runs 13 residues. The germline gives CDR1 MNHNY, CDR2 SVGAGI (reference sequence). The V gene lost 8 bases and the J gene lost 2 bases, with 10 bases spanning the gap. CDR3 residues: CASVSGGNQPQHF. The DNA for the CDR3 is TGTGCCAGCGTTTCAGGGGGCAATCAGCCCCAGCATTTT.

The table lists this clone with a count of one. The chain combines TRBV7-6 with TRBJ2-2; possible D gene TRBD2, 6 bases. V lost 1 base to trimming and J lost 4 bases, with 7 bases between them. The CDR3 extends over 14 amino acids. Per germline, CDR1 SGHVS and CDR2 FNYEAQ. CDR3 bases: TGTGCCAGCAGCTTAGTCGGGGGCACCGGGGAGCTGTTTTTT. Translating gives CASSLVGGTGELFF.

This clone was recorded only once. The chain employs TRBV27 and TRBJ1-3; 10 bases fit TRBD1. V dropped 4 bases and J dropped 2; count of bases not matched to a gene: 5. Germline CDR1 is MNHEY and CDR2 is SMNVEV (reference sequence). The CDR3 totals 16 residues. The CDR3 coding sequence is TGTGCCAGCAGTTCATCCGGGACAGGGGCTGGAAACACCATATATTTT. Translated: CASSSSGTGAGNTIYF.

In nucleotides, the CDR3 is TGTGCCAGCGTAGCACTAGCGGCGAACACCGGGGAGCTGTTTTTT. The encoded protein is CASVALAANTGELFF. This chain connects TRBV6-1 to TRBJ2-2; 8 bases agree with TRBD2. This CDR3 is built from 15 residues. CDR1 is MNHNS, CDR2 SASEGT, per germline. V dropped 8 bases and J dropped 0; count of bases not matched to a gene: 5.

This chain links TRBV10-2 with TRBJ2-5; 9 nucleotides agree with TRBD2. V was pared by 7 bases and J by 7 bases, with 13 bases of the junction left unmatched. CDR3 length: 15 amino acids. CDR1 is WSHSY, CDR2 SAAADI, per germline. The CDR3 region is CASKKLAGQEGTQYF. CDR3 in DNA: TGCGCCAGCAAGAAACTAGCGGGCCAAGAGGGGACCCAGTACTTC.

This clone appeared a few times. V and J are TRBV11-2 and TRBJ2-7; TRBD2 is a possible D gene (6 bases). Germline CDR1 and CDR2: SGHAT and FQNNGV. V lost 7 bases and J lost 9, with 22 bases in between. CDR3 length: 14 residues. CDR3 in DNA: TGTGCCAGCACCCCGGCTAGGCGGGGAGGTGTGCAGTACTTC. Protein: CASTPARRGGVQYF.

The chain links TRBV4-2 to TRBJ2-5; 8 bases map to TRBD1. Judging by the DNA end, TRBJ2-7 fits better; the J call may be wrong. The CDR3 covers 16 residues. Germline V gene lookup returns CDR1 LGHNA and CDR2 YNFKEQ. The CDR3 DNA follows: TGTGCCAGCAGCCAAGCCCTGGACAGGGACCCCTACGAGCAGTACTTC. Protein: CASSQALDRDPYEQYF.

This clone was counted only a few times. V is TRBV4-1 and J is TRBJ1-2, with D perhaps TRBD1 (5 bases). The V and J ends lost 1 base and 5 bases respectively, with 14 bases between them. Germline assignment: CDR1 MGHRA and CDR2 YSYEKL. This CDR3 has 15 amino acids. This chain's CDR3 is CASSQGTPPTYGYTF. DNA of the CDR3: TGCGCCAGCAGCCAAGGGACACCGCCTACTTATGGCTACACCTTC.

This clone has a handful of counts. The chain joins TRBV7-6 to TRBJ2-2; 10 nucleotides match TRBD1. In germline, CDR1 is SGHVS, CDR2 FNYEAQ. The CDR3 has 16 residues. J gave up 6 bases and V 0 bases, and 4 bases lay outside the gene matches. CDR3 sequence: CASSLAGQGDAGELFF. The CDR3 coding sequence is TGTGCCAGCAGCTTAGCCGGACAGGGGGACGCCGGGGAGCTGTTTTTT. The variable domain in full, completed from reference TRBV7-6 and TRBJ2-2, reads GAGVSQSPRYKVTKRGQDVALRCDPISGHVSLYWYRQALGQGPEFLTYFNYEAQQDKSGLPNDRFSAERPEGSISTLTIQRTEQRDSAMYRCASSLAGQGDAGELFFGEGSRLTVL.

The chain carries TRBV6-5 and TRBJ2-1; TRBD2 matches 7 bases. V was pared by 2 bases and J by 3 bases, with 1 base of the junction left unmatched. CDR3 length: 14 amino acids. Germline CDR1 reads MNHEY; CDR2 reads SVGAGI. The CDR3 reads CASSYAGDYNEQFF. CDR3 nucleotides: TGTGCCAGCAGTTACGCGGGGGACTACAATGAGCAGTTCTTC.

V usage is TRBV28 and J usage is TRBJ2-7, with a tentative D call TRBD1 (6 bases). Germline-derived CDR1 and CDR2 are MDHEN and SYDVKM. With 5 bases removed from V and 0 bases from J, the gap between germline ends came to 14 bases. CDR3 size: 15 residues. DNA of the CDR3: TGTGCCAGCAGTATAACAGGGAGAAACTCCTACGAGCAGTACTTC. Its protein product is CASSITGRNSYEQYF.

This chain links TRBV6-5 with TRBJ1-2; possible D gene TRBD1, 6 bases. The V gene's germline CDR1 is MNHEY and CDR2 SVGAGI. Trimming took off 2 bases at V and 2 bases at J, with 9 bases between the two ends. This CDR3 has 14 residues. The chain's CDR3 is CASSYGGGNYGYTF. CDR3 in DNA: TGTGCCAGCAGTTACGGTGGGGGCAACTATGGCTACACCTTC.

V gene TRBV7-2 combines with J gene TRBJ1-5; no definite D call. Germline CDR1 is SGHTA and CDR2 is FQGNSA. CDR3 size: 13 residues. Trimming removed 4 bases at V and 2 bases at J, with 6 bases between. The CDR3 sequence: CASSYRGNQPQHF. The CDR3 DNA is TGTGCCAGCAGCTACCGGGGCAATCAGCCCCAGCATTTT. The whole variable domain, remainder taken from reference TRBV7-2 and TRBJ1-5, is GAGVSQSPSNKVTEKGKDVELRCDPISGHTALYWYRQSLGQGLEFLIYFQGNSAPDKSGLPSDRFSAERTGGSVSTLTIQRTQQEDSAVYLCASSYRGNQPQHFGDGTRLSIL.

The gene calls are TRBV5-1 and TRBJ1-3; the D gene is possibly TRBD1 (6 bases). Per the germline V gene, CDR1 is SGHRS and CDR2 is YFSETQ. CDR3 length equals 15 residues. Trimming shortened V by 1 base and J by 1 base, and 9 bases separated the two germline ends. CDR3 coding DNA: TGCGCCAGCAGCTTGTCGCAGGGGTCTGGAAACACCATATATTTT. Its translation: CASSLSQGSGNTIYF.

The gene calls are TRBV27 and TRBJ2-7; D uncertain. CDR1 and CDR2 (germline): MNHEY, SMNVEV (reference sequence). Trimming pared 5 bases from V and 1 base from J, leaving 12 bases between. The CDR3 sequence is 14 residues long. The CDR3: CASSVAARSYEQYF. The CDR3, as DNA: TGTGCCAGCAGTGTGGCGGCACGATCCTACGAGCAGTACTTC.

V is TRBV7-2 and J is TRBJ2-1; TRBD2 agrees at 10 bases. Germline V gene data show CDR1 as SGHTA and CDR2 as FQGNSA. The CDR3 loop spans 15 amino acids. The J segment lost 3 bases and the V segment lost 5 bases, leaving 4 bases of the junction unmatched. The CDR3 DNA sequence: TGTGCCAGCAGCCCCGGACTAGCGGACTACAATGAGCAGTTCTTC. It yields the protein CASSPGLADYNEQFF.

CDR3 sequence: CASSQDFGGTGKTEAFF. The DNA for the CDR3 is TGCGCCAGCAGCCAAGACTTCGGAGGGACAGGGAAAACTGAAGCTTTCTTT. This chain uses TRBV4-3 with TRBJ1-1; 9 bases match TRBD1. This CDR3 region has 17 residues. CDR1 is LGHNA, CDR2 YSLEER, per germline. The junction had 10 bases not matched to a gene; V was cut back by 0 bases and J by 5 bases.

The gene calls are TRBV6-5 and TRBJ1-2, with 7 bases lining up with TRBD1. The CDR3 is made up of 14 amino acids. Per germline, CDR1 MNHEY and CDR2 SVGAGI. V shed 5 bases and J 4 bases; nucleotides not matched to a gene: 7. The CDR3 loop reads CASSGTGQLYGYTF. In DNA, the CDR3 is TGTGCCAGCAGTGGTACGGGACAGCTCTATGGCTACACCTTC.

The chain couples TRBV5-1 to TRBJ2-3; 7 bases fit TRBD1. J gave up 3 bases and V 4 bases, and 8 bases lay outside the gene matches. CDR3 size: 15 residues. Germline CDR1 reads SGHRS; CDR2 reads YFSETQ. The CDR3 DNA reads TGCGCCAGCAGCCCGTACGCAGGGGGAACAGATACGCAGTATTTT. Translated, it gives CASSPYAGGTDTQYF.